These 21 T cell receptor beta chains originate from one sample sequenced in a study of T-cell reconstitution after alpha-beta-depleted transplantation in children. For TCRbeta, the library was prepared with unique molecular identifiers. TCRdb reprocessed the PCR reads with MiXCR, giving one entry per CDR3 protein. This table has about 580,000 distinct CDR3 sequences, over 25% appearing once. The sequencing used PBMCs, collected before TCRalphabeta/CD19-depleted stem cell transplant. These receptors all stem from a boy less than two years old with Wiskott-Aldrich syndrome, due to receive a stem cell transplant.

The genes are TRBV20-1 and TRBJ2-7; D not resolved. Trimming took 3 bases from V and 1 from J, leaving 7 bases between them. The CDR3 is made up of 12 amino acids. Per the germline V gene, CDR1 is DFQATT and CDR2 is SNEGSKA (reference sequence). CDR3 sequence (DNA): TGCAGTGCTAGGGCGAGTTCCTACGAGCAGTACTTC. It yields the protein CSARASSYEQYF.

The V gene is TRBV19, the J gene TRBJ2-4, with D possibly matching TRBD1 (6 bases). Deletions cut 0 bases from V and 0 bases from J, with 18 bases between. The CDR3 has 19 amino acids. Germline CDR1 and CDR2: LNHDA and SQIVND (reference sequence). This CDR3 reads CASSIDTFRDTPAKNIQYF. CDR3 coding DNA: TGTGCCAGTAGTATAGATACGTTCCGGGACACCCCAGCCAAAAACATTCAGTACTTC.

The count of this clonotype is one. The rearrangement joins TRBV7-6 to TRBJ2-5; no clear D. The V gene lost 0 bases and the J gene lost 3 bases, with 8 bases spanning the gap. Per the germline V gene, CDR1 is SGHVS and CDR2 is FNYEAQ. This CDR3 has 14 residues. Here the CDR3 DNA reads TGTGCCAGCAGCTTAGCCCCCACGGAAGAGACCCAGTACTTC. This sequence encodes CASSLAPTEETQYF.

In its sample, this clonotype was seen a few times. V is TRBV29-1 and J is TRBJ1-2, with unresolved D. Germline CDR1 reads SQVTM; CDR2 reads ANQGSEA. The CDR3 covers 12 residues. Between the trimmed V and J ends, which lost 4 bases and 0 bases, there was a span of 6 bases. CDR3 nucleotide sequence: TGCAGCGTTGGGGAGACTAACTATGGCTACACCTTC. Residues: CSVGETNYGYTF.

This rearrangement joins TRBV10-3 to TRBJ2-3, with D perhaps assigned TRBD1 or TRBD2 (5 bases each). CDR3 length: 16 residues. CDR1 and CDR2 (germline): ENHRY, SYGVKD. Trimming left V 0 bases short and J 1 base short, with 11 bases between. As DNA, the CDR3 is TGTGCCATCAGTGAGTCGGGACCTCCCGGCACAGATACGCAGTATTTT. It translates to CAISESGPPGTDTQYF.

CDR3 sequence (DNA): TGTGCCAGCAGTTGGTTTTGGGACACCTCCGGGGGCACCATATATTTT. Protein: CASSWFWDTSGGTIYF. This chain uses TRBV6-5 with TRBJ1-3; D is possibly TRBD1 (6 bases). V lost 4 bases and J lost 9, with 22 bases in between. Germline CDR1 is MNHEY and CDR2 is SVGAGI. CDR3 size: 16 residues.

This clonotype was observed a few times. V usage is TRBV20-1 and J usage is TRBJ2-1; D might be TRBD2 (6 bases). From germline, CDR1 is DFQATT and CDR2 SNEGSKA (reference sequence). The CDR3 covers 14 residues. V was clipped by 6 bases and J by 7 bases, with 19 bases between them. CDR3 amino acids: CSAPRGSSLNEQFF. CDR3 sequence (DNA): TGCAGTGCCCCCCGGGGGAGTAGCTTGAATGAGCAGTTCTTC.

V and J are TRBV24-1 and TRBJ1-5; D is undetermined. Germline CDR1 reads KGHDR; CDR2 reads SFDVKD. V was cut by 4 bases and J by 0 bases, with 3 bases left in between. The CDR3 loop spans 13 amino acids. Here the CDR3 reads CATSENSNQPQHF. CDR3 DNA sequence: TGTGCCACCAGTGAAAATAGCAATCAGCCCCAGCATTTT.

This clonotype was seen a handful of times. This chain joins TRBV25-1 and TRBJ2-3; D might be TRBD1 or TRBD2, each matching 5 bases. This CDR3 has 15 amino acids. Germline loops: CDR1 MGHDK, CDR2 SYGVNS. Trimming took 5 bases from V and 1 from J, leaving 13 bases between them. Here the CDR3 DNA reads TGTGCCAGCAGTCACCCTCGAGGGGGCACAGATACGCAGTATTTT. Translating gives CASSHPRGGTDTQYF. The full variable domain, in which reference TRBV25-1 and TRBJ2-3 provide the parts outside the CDR3, is EADIYQTPRYLVIGTGKKITLECSQTMGHDKMYWYQQDPGMELHLIHYSYGVNSTEKGDLSSESTVSRIRTEHFPLTLESARPSHTSQYLCASSHPRGGTDTQYFGPGTRLTVL.

J is TRBJ2-1 and V is TRBV5-1; maybe TRBD1 (5 bases). Trimming shortened V by 7 bases and J by 7 bases, and 12 bases separated the two germline ends. CDR1 is SGHRS, CDR2 YFSETQ, per germline. CDR3 length: 12 residues. The CDR3 protein is CASGERQNEQFF. The CDR3, as DNA: TGCGCCAGCGGAGAACGACAGAATGAGCAGTTCTTC.

This clonotype was observed a handful of times. CDR3 nucleotides: TGCAGCGTGAGGACGGCCTTGGCGCATCCGTACCAAGAGACCCAGTACTTC. Translation gives CSVRTALAHPYQETQYF. The chain joins TRBV29-1 to TRBJ2-5; D unclear. V lost 6 bases and J 0 bases, leaving 23 bases between the germline ends. This CDR3 spans 17 amino acids. In germline, CDR1 is SQVTM, CDR2 ANQGSEA.

The genes are TRBV7-9 and TRBJ1-1; D gene unclear. There are 9 residues in the CDR3. Looked up from germline, CDR1 is SEHNR and CDR2 is FQNEAQ (reference sequence). V shed 5 bases and J shed 10 bases, with 5 bases lying between them. This CDR3 reads CASSPTAFF. CDR3 nucleotides: TGTGCCAGCAGCCCTACAGCTTTCTTT.

This clonotype was counted once. The J gene is TRBJ1-2, the V gene TRBV24-1, with D unclear. Per the germline V gene, CDR1 is KGHDR and CDR2 is SFDVKD. This CDR3 has 14 residues. The V and J ends lost 4 bases and 5 bases respectively, with 13 bases between them. The CDR3 spells CATSDSSVAYGYTF. The CDR3 DNA reads as TGTGCCACCAGTGACTCCTCAGTGGCTTATGGCTACACCTTC.

Only one count was recorded for this clonotype. The chain uses TRBV3-1 and TRBJ2-1, with D possibly being TRBD2 (5 bases). Deletions cut 0 bases from V and 4 bases from J, with 10 bases between. This CDR3 region has 15 residues. Germline-derived CDR1 and CDR2 are LGHDT and YNNKEL (reference sequence). CDR3: CASSQEDLAYNEQFF. The CDR3 nucleotides are TGTGCCAGCAGCCAAGAGGACCTAGCATACAATGAGCAGTTCTTC.

The rearrangement uses TRBV15 and TRBJ1-4; no firm D call. There are 12 residues in the CDR3. The V end was cut by 7 bases, the J end by 6 bases, with 9 bases between. CDR1 is LNHNV and CDR2 is YYDKDF in the germline V gene (reference sequence). The CDR3 DNA sequence: TGTGCCACCACGGGTCCCGATGAAAAACTGTTTTTT. Protein product: CATTGPDEKLFF.

V is TRBV7-9 and J is TRBJ1-1, with D maybe TRBD1 (5 bases). Germline V lookup: CDR1 SEHNR, CDR2 FQNEAQ (reference sequence). CDR3 length: 14 residues. Trimming shortened V by 2 bases and J by 4 bases, and 11 bases separated the two germline ends. The CDR3 is CASSLSQEITEAFF. In DNA, the CDR3 is TGTGCCAGCAGCTTATCACAGGAAATCACTGAAGCTTTCTTT. Filled out from reference TRBV7-9 and TRBJ1-1, the complete variable domain reads DTGVSQNPRHKITKRGQNVTFRCDPISEHNRLYWYRQTLGQGPEFLTYFQNEAQLEKSRLLSDRFSAERPKGSFSTLEIQRTEQGDSAMYLCASSLSQEITEAFFGQGTRLTVV.

This clonotype was seen a handful of times. The CDR3 DNA is TGTGCCACCTCACTGGGACAGGGGCAAGAGACCCAGTACTTC. This translates into CATSLGQGQETQYF. The rearrangement joins TRBV5-5 to TRBJ2-5; TRBD1 agrees at 10 bases. J gave up 2 bases and V 9 bases, and 7 bases lay outside the gene matches. The CDR3 has 14 residues. Germline CDR1 and CDR2: SGHKS and YYEKEE (reference sequence).

The DNA for the CDR3 is TGTGCCAGCAGCTTAACCCCTCCGAGCGGGGGGAATGAGCAGTTCTTC. Translating gives CASSLTPPSGGNEQFF. The rearrangement links TRBV7-2 to TRBJ2-1; 9 bases agree with TRBD2. The germline V gene encodes CDR1 SGHTA and CDR2 FQGNSA. V lost 2 bases and J lost 7; bases outside the gene matches: 9. The CDR3 consists of 16 residues.

This clonotype was seen a few times. V usage is TRBV6-1 and J usage is TRBJ2-3; D is perhaps TRBD1 (6 bases). CDR1 and CDR2 from the germline V gene are MNHNS and SASEGT. V was pared by 6 bases and J by 6 bases, with 13 bases between. This CDR3 region has 13 residues. The CDR3 is CASRKDSRDTQYF. The CDR3 bases are TGTGCCAGCAGGAAGGACAGTCGGGATACGCAGTATTTT.

The gene calls are TRBV11-1 and TRBJ2-1, with 9 bases that match TRBD2. Trimming cost V 3 bases and J 2 bases; bases outside gene matches: 11. Per the germline V gene, CDR1 is SGHAT and CDR2 is FQDESV (reference sequence). The CDR3 runs to 18 residues. This chain's CDR3 is CASSFPGGGRAAYNEQFF. The DNA of the CDR3 is TGTGCCAGCAGCTTCCCAGGAGGCGGGAGGGCCGCCTACAATGAGCAGTTCTTC.

The chain links TRBV20-1 to TRBJ2-1, with 7 bases matching TRBD2. Germline values: CDR1 DFQATT, CDR2 SNEGSKA (reference sequence). The CDR3 has 14 amino acids. Trimming at V came to 5 bases and at J to 13 bases, leaving 17 bases not matched to a gene. The CDR3 sequence: CSAVLGLGPLNQFF. The CDR3 DNA reads as TGCAGTGCTGTTCTCGGACTAGGGCCTCTCAATCAGTTCTTC.